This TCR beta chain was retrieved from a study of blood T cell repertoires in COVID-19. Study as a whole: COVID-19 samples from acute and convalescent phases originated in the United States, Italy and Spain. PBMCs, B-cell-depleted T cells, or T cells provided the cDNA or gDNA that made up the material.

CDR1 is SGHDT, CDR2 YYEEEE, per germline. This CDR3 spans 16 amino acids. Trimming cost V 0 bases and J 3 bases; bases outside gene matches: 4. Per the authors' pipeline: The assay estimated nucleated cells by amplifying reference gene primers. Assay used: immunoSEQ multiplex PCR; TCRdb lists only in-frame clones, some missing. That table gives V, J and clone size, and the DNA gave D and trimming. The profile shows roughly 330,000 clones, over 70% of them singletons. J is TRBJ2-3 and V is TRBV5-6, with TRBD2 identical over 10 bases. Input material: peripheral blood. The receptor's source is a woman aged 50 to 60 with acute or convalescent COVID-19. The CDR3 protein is CASSLVAGGETDTQYF. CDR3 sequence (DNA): TGTGCCAGCAGCTTGGTAGCGGGAGGCGAGACAGATACGCAGTATTTT.